These T cell receptor beta chains were read from a single sample in a study of OX40 agonist ivuxolimab in advanced cancers. Profiled with immunoSEQ multiplex PCR; TCRdb holds only in-frame clones, not every one. Among under 85,000 clones listed, just over 85% were seen once. The sequenced sample was CD4+ or CD8+ T cells sorted from blood, obtained in a trial of the OX40 agonist ivuxolimab. The receptors here all came from an adult with an advanced solid tumor such as melanoma, head and neck, liver or kidney cancer. The conserved cysteine and the conserved F or W are not part of the CDR3 here. The order of the fields is J gene, V gene, CDR3 protein.

>TRBJ1-2|TRBV27
ASRLGEGRGYT
>TRBJ2-5|TRBV9
ASSLDVDRETQY
>TRBJ1-1|TRBV5-1
ASSLDVWGRVTEAF
>TRBJ2-1|TRBV7-8
ASSRLWGREGRNEQF
>TRBJ2-2|TRBV30
AWSTSGSAGELF
>TRBJ1-3|TRBV4-3
ASSQGVRTGNTIY
>TRBJ1-1|TRBV27
ASSAQGLPTEAF
>TRBJ1-2|TRBV9
ASSVRELNYGYT
>TRBJ2-1|TRBV4-1
ASSQDLGTSGYNEQF
>TRBJ1-1|TRBV10-3
AIRQGAGTEAF
>TRBJ2-5|TRBV28
ASSFGGQKGETQY
>TRBJ2-1|TRBV11-2
ASRHLAGGNEQF
>TRBJ1-2|TRBV2
ASTRRDGHGYT
>TRBJ1-2|TRBV23-1
ASSQSQTWNYGYT
>TRBJ2-1|TRBV9
ASSARALTLKTLSYNEQF
>TRBJ1-3|TRBV30
AWSVIYPGDSGNTIY
>TRBJ2-3|TRBV9
ASSVGVGKVTDTQY
>TRBJ2-1|TRBV2
ASSGQPLGHNEQF
>TRBJ2-5|TRBV6-5
ASSYAGRGVETQY
>TRBJ1-6|TRBV2
ASRDGTVSPLH
>TRBJ1-5|TRBV9
ASSVHRRYYSNQPQH
>TRBJ2-7|TRBV11-3
ASSRDSRGKQY